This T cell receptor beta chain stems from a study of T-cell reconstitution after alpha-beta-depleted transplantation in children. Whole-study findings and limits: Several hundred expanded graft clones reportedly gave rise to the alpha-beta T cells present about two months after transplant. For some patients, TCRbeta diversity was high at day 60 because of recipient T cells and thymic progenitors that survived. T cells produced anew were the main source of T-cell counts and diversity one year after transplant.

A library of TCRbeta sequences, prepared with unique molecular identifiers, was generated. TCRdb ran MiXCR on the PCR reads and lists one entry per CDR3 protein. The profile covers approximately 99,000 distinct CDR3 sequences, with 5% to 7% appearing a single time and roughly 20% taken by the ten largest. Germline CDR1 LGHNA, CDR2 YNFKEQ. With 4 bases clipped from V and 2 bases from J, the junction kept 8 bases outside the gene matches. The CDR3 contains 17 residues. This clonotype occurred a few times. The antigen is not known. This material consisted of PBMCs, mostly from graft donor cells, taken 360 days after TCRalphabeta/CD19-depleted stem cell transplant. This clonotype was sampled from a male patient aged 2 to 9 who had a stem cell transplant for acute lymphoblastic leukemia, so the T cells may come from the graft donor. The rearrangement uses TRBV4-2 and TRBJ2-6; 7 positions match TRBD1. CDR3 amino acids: CASSLTTGATGANVLTF. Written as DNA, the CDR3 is TGTGCCAGCAGCCTGACTACAGGGGCCACTGGGGCCAACGTCCTGACTTTC.